This T cell receptor (beta chain) was obtained from a study of blood T cell repertoires in COVID-19. The ends lost 3 bases at V and 7 bases at J; junction bases unmatched: 4. CDR1 SGDLS and CDR2 YYNGEE come from the germline V gene. This CDR3 is 14 amino acids long. In the authors' workflow: The authors estimated nucleated cell counts from reference gene primer amplification. The data were produced by immunoSEQ multiplex PCR, yet TCRdb's version contains in-frame clones alone and is incomplete. That table furnishes V, J and clone size, whereas the DNA furnished D and trimming. The sample records over 450,000 clones, about 91% being singletons.

V is TRBV9 and J is TRBJ1-6; 7 nucleotides align to TRBD1. This clonotype originated in a man younger than 30 with COVID-19, enrolled during active disease. Sequenced sample: peripheral blood. CDR3 sequence (DNA): TGTGCCAGCAGCGCGGGACAGCACAATTCACCCCTCCACTTT. This encodes CASSAGQHNSPLHF.